The clone carrying this TCR beta chain occurred many times. Antigen specificity is unknown. The sample belongs to a study of read filtering for tumor transcriptome and immune sequencing. Study information: Per sample, TCR-region reads ranged about 4 to 11 million by IR-seq, roughly 85 to 1273 by RNA-seq. Study-wide findings and caveats: The CD138-negative fraction was mixed bone marrow immune cells, not pure T cells. Approximately 82% of IR-seq clonotypes had one read, totaling about 3.5% of reads; RNA-seq: 74.6% and 44.6%.

The library was built from roughly 400 ng RNA with molecular barcoded adaptors for alpha/delta and beta/gamma chains. TCRdb re-called the reads with MiXCR, one entry per CDR3 protein. Among some 41,000 distinct CDR3 sequences listed, 12% to 15% were seen once. V lost 1 base, J lost 13 bases, and 19 bases lay in between. This CDR3 is built from 15 residues. Germline values: CDR1 LGHNA, CDR2 YSLEER. The material sequenced was a population of CD138-negative cells sorted from bone marrow. The J gene is TRBJ1-4, the V gene TRBV4-3, with D perhaps matching TRBD1 (6 bases). This clonotype originated in a donor aged 40 or older with multiple myeloma. Here the CDR3 reads CASSQGWGAMEGLFF. The CDR3 DNA reads as TGCGCCAGCAGCCAAGGTTGGGGGGCGATGGAAGGACTGTTTTTT.